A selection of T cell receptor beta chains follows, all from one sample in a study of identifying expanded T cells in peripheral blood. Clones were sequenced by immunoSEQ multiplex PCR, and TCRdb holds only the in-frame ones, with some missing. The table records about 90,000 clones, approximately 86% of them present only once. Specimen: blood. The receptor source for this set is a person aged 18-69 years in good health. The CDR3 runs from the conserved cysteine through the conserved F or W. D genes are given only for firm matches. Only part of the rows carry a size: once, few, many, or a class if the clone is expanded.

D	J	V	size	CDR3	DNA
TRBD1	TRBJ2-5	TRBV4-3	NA	CASSQDPQGSETQYF	TGCGCCAGCAGCCAAGATCCACAGGGGAGTGAGACCCAGTACTTC
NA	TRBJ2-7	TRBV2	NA	CASKTNLYRREQYF	TGTGCCAGCAAAACAAACCTTTACCGCCGGGAGCAGTACTTC
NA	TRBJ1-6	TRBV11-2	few	CASSLESNSPLHF	TGTGCCAGCAGCTTGGAGTCGAATTCACCCCTCCACTTT
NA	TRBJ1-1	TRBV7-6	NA	CASSYETGPHFEAFF	TGTGCCAGCAGCTATGAAACAGGGCCCCATTTTGAAGCTTTCTTT
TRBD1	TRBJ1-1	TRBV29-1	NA	CSVHGQARQGAFF	TGCAGCGTTCACGGACAGGCGCGGCAAGGAGCTTTCTTT
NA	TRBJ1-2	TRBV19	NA	CASSIDLNRIDGYTF	TGTGCCAGTAGTATAGATCTAAACAGGATCGATGGCTACACCTTC
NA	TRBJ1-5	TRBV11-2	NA	CASSLGGADQPQHF	TGTGCCAGCAGCCTCGGGGGGGCGGATCAGCCCCAGCATTTT
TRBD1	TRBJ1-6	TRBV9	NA	CASGRDRGQSPLHF	TGTGCCAGCGGCCGGGACAGGGGGCAGTCACCCCTCCACTTT
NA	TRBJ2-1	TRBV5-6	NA	CASSFSAGGHNEQFF	TGTGCCAGCAGCTTTTCGGCCGGGGGGCACAATGAGCAGTTCTTC
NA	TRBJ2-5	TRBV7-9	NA	CASSDADLAETQYF	TGTGCCAGCAGCGACGCCGACCTAGCGGAGACCCAGTACTTC
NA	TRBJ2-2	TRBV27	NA	CASSFIENTGELFF	TGTGCCAGCAGTTTTATAGAGAACACCGGGGAGCTGTTTTTT
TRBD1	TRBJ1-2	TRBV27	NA	CASTPDRGLSGYTF	TGTGCCAGCACCCCGGACAGGGGGTTAAGTGGCTACACCTTC
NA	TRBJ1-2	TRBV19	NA	CASSPRVHYGYTF	TGTGCCAGTAGTCCGCGAGTCCACTATGGCTACACCTTC
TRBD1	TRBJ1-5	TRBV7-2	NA	CASSRDSSNQPQHF	TGTGCCAGCAGCCGGGACAGTAGCAATCAGCCCCAGCATTTT
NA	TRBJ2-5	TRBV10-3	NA	CAISERGTGETQYF	TGTGCCATCAGTGAGAGAGGGACTGGAGAGACCCAGTACTTC
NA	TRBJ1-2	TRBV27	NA	CASSRSGGYNYGYTF	TGTGCCAGCAGTCGCTCGGGCGGCTACAACTATGGCTACACCTTC
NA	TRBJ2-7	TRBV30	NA	CAWRSLMGVSTYEQYF	TGTGCCTGGAGGTCTTTAATGGGGGTCTCAACCTACGAGCAGTACTTC
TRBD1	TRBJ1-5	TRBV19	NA	CASTFTGGGGQPQHF	TGTGCCAGTACCTTTACAGGGGGCGGAGGTCAGCCCCAGCATTTT
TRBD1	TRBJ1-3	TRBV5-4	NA	CASSLARGTAGNTIYF	TGTGCCAGCAGCTTGGCCAGGGGGACGGCTGGAAACACCATATATTTT
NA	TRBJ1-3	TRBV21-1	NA	CASSKVLGAISGNTIYF	TGTGCCAGCAGCAAAGTTCTTGGAGCAATCTCTGGAAACACCATATATTTT
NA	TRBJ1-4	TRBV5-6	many	CASSGQKGANEKLFF	TGTGCCAGCAGCGGTCAGAAGGGAGCTAATGAAAAACTGTTTTTT
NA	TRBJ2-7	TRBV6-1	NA	CASSIDPRGHEQYF	TGTGCCAGCAGTATCGACCCCCGGGGACACGAGCAGTACTTC
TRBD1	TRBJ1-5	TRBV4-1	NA	CASSRGTGGGREPQHF	TGCGCCAGCAGCCGAGGGACAGGGGGCGGGAGGGAGCCCCAGCATTTT
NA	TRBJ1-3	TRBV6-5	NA	CASSSVGPGNTIYF	TGTGCCAGCAGTTCCGTTGGCCCTGGAAACACCATATATTTT
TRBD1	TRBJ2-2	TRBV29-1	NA	CSVLELTGENTGELFF	TGCAGCGTCCTAGAATTGACAGGGGAAAACACCGGGGAGCTGTTTTTT
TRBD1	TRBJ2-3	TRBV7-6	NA	CASSPYNDRVTDTQYF	TGTGCCAGCAGCCCATACAACGACAGGGTAACAGATACGCAGTATTTT
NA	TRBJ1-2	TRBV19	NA	CASSTTGGDGYTF	TGTGCCAGTAGTACCACCGGCGGAGATGGCTACACCTTC
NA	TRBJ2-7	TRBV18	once	CASSPTLVMAHYEQYF	TGTGCCAGCTCACCGACACTAGTCATGGCCCACTACGAGCAGTACTTC
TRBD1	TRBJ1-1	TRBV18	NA	CASSRSRDRFGITEAFF	TGTGCCAGCTCACGGTCCCGGGACAGGTTCGGTATCACTGAAGCTTTCTTT
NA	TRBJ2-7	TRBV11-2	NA	CASSTGRVLYF	TGTGCCAGCAGCACCGGACGGGTATTGTACTTC
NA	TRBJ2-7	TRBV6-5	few	CASSYRGERHF	TGTGCCAGCAGTTACCGGGGTGAGAGACACTTC
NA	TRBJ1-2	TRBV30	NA	CAWSVSGATGYTF	TGTGCCTGGAGTGTAAGCGGGGCGACTGGCTACACCTTC
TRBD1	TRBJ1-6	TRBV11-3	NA	CASSLDQGGSNYNSPLHF	TGTGCCAGCAGCTTAGATCAAGGGGGCAGCAATTATAATTCACCCCTCCACTTT
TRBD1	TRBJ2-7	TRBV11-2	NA	CASRTPRDRGHEQYF	TGTGCCAGCAGAACTCCTAGGGACAGGGGCCACGAGCAGTACTTC
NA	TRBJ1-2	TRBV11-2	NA	CASSLDNYGYTF	TGTGCCAGCAGCTTAGATAACTATGGCTACACCTTC
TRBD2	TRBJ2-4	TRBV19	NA	CASTPGLAVLAKNIQYF	TGTGCCAGTACCCCGGGACTAGCAGTCCTAGCCAAAAACATTCAGTACTTC
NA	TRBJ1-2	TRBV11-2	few	CASSLDLVRVNTF	TGTGCCAGCAGCTTAGATCTTGTAAGGGTTAACACCTTC
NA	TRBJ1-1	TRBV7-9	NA	CASSQGGGTEAFF	TGTGCCAGCAGCCAAGGGGGGGGGACTGAAGCTTTCTTT
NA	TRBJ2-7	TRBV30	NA	CAWIRVTTVAYEQYF	TGTGCCTGGATACGAGTTACGACGGTGGCCTACGAGCAGTACTTC
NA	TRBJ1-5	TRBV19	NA	CASSISAHSNQPQHF	TGTGCCAGTAGTATCTCGGCTCATAGCAATCAGCCCCAGCATTTT
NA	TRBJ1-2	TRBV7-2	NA	CASSAGTPYGYTF	TGTGCCAGCAGCGCCGGGACACCTTATGGCTACACCTTC
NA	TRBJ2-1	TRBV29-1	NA	CSVGLDGGWQFF	TGCAGCGTTGGCTTGGACGGGGGCTGGCAGTTCTTC
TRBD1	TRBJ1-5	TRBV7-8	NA	CASSSDRGNQPQHF	TGTGCCAGCAGCTCGGACAGGGGCAATCAGCCCCAGCATTTT
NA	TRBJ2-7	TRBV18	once	CASSPAAGEQYF	TGTGCCAGCTCACCCGCGGCGGGGGAGCAGTACTTC
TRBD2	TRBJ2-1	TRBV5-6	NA	CASSPPTSGGALGSDEQFF	TGTGCCAGCAGCCCGCCCACTAGCGGGGGGGCCCTTGGTAGCGATGAGCAGTTCTTC
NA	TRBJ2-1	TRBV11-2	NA	CASSLVRRSYNEQFF	TGTGCCAGCAGCTTAGTTCGCCGCTCCTACAATGAGCAGTTCTTC
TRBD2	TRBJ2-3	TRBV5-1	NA	CASSPGGPSTDTQYF	TGCGCCAGCAGCCCGGGGGGGCCTAGCACAGATACGCAGTATTTT
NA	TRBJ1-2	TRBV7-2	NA	CASSPRTERYGYTF	TGTGCCAGCAGCCCCAGGACGGAACGATATGGCTACACCTTC
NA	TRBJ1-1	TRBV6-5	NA	CASTGGLNTEAFF	TGTGCCAGCACCGGGGGGTTGAACACTGAAGCTTTCTTT
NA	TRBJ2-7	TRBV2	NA	CASSRGYEQYF	TGTGCCAGCAGTCGAGGCTACGAGCAGTACTTC
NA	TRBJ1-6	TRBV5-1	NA	CASSSTINSPLHF	TGCGCCAGCAGCTCGACCATTAATTCACCCCTCCACTTT
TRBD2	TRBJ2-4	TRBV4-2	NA	CASSQGRGGAKNIQYF	TGTGCCAGCAGCCAAGGGCGGGGGGGAGCCAAAAACATTCAGTACTTC
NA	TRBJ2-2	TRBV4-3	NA	CASSQDQTVAAGELFF	TGCGCCAGCAGCCAAGATCAGACAGTGGCGGCCGGGGAGCTGTTTTTT
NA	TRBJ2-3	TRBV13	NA	CASSLIAGTDTQYF	TGTGCCAGCAGCCTGATAGCAGGGACAGATACGCAGTATTTT
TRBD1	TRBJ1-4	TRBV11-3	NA	CASSFGTGVNNEKLFF	TGTGCCAGCAGCTTCGGGACAGGCGTAAATAATGAAAAACTGTTTTTT